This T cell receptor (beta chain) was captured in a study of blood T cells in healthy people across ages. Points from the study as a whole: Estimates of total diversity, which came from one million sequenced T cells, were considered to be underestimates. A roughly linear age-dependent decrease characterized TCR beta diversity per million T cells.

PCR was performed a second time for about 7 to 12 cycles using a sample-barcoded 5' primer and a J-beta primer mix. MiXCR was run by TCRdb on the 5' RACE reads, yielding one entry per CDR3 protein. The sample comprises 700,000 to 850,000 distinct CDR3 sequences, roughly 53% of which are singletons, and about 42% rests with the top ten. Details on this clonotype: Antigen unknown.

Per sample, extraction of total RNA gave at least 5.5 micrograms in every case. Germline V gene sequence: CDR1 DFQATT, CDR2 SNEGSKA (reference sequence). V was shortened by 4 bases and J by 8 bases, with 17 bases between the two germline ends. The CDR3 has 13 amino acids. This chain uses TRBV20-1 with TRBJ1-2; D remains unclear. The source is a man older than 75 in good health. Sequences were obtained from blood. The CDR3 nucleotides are TGCAGTGCTACGTCCCAGGATCAGAAGGGCTACACCTTC. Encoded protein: CSATSQDQKGYTF.